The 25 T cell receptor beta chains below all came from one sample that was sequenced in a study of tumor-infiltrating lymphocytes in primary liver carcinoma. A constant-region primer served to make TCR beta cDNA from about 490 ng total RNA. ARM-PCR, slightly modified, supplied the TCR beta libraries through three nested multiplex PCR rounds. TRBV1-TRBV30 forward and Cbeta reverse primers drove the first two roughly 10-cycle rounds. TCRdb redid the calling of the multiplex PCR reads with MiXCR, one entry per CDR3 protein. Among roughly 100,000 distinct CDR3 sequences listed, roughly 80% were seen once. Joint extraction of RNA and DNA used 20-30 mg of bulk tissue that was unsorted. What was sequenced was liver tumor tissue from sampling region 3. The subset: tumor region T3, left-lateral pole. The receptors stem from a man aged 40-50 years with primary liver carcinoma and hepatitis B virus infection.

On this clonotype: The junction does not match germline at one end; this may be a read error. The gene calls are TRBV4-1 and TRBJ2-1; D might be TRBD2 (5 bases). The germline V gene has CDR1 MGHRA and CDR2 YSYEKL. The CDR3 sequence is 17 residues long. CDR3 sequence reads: CASGQELEVPPYNERFF. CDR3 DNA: TGCGCCAGCGGCCAGGAACTGGAGGTCCCTCCCTACAATGAGCGGTTCTTC.

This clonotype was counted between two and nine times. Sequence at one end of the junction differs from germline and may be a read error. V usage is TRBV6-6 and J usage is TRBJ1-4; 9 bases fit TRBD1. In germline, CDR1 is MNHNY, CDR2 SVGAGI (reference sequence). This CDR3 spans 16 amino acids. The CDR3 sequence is CASSNRDRERGEKLFF. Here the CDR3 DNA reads TGTGCCAGCAGTAACCGGGACAGGGAGCGAGGCGAAAAATTGTTTTTT.

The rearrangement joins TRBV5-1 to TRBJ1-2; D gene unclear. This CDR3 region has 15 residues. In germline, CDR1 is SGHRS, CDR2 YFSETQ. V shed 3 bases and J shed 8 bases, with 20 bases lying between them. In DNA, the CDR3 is TGCGCCAGCAGCTCGAAGTTCGGGCATCAGGACGGCTACACCTTC. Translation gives CASSSKFGHQDGYTF.

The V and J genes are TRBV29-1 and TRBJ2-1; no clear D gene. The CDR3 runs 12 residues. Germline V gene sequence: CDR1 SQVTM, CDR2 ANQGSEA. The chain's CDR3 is CGPRLGPNEQFF. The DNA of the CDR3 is TGCGGCCCTCGTTTAGGACCCAATGAGCAGTTCTTC.

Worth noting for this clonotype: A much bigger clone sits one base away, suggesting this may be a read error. In nucleotides, the CDR3 is TGTGCCAGCAGTAACGGGAACAACAGGGAAAATGAGCAGTTCTTC. This translates into CASSNGNNRENEQFF. The rearrangement joins TRBV6-2 or TRBV6-3 to TRBJ2-1, with D tentatively TRBD1 (6 bases). Germline V lookup: CDR1 MNHEY, CDR2 SVGEGT. CDR3 size: 15 residues. V lost 5 bases to trimming and J lost 7 bases, with 18 bases between them.

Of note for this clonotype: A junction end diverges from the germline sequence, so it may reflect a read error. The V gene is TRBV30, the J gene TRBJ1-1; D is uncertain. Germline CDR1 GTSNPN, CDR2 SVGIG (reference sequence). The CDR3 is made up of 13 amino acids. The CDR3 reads CAWSADRMTEAFF. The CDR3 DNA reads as TGTGCCTGGAGTGCGGATAGGATGACTGAGGCTTTCTTT.

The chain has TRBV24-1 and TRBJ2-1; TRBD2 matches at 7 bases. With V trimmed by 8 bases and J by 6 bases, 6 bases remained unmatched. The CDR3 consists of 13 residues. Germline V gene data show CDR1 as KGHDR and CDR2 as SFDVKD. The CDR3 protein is CATMLAVGNEQFF. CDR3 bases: TGTGCCACCATGCTAGCGGTAGGCAATGAGCAGTTCTTC.

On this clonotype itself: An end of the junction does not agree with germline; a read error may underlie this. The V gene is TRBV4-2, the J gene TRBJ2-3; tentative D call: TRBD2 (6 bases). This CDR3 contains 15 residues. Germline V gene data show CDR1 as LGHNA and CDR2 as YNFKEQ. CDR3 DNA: TGTGCCATCGCGAGCGGGCTCCCCAGCACAGATACGCATTATTTT. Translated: CAIASGLPSTDTHYF.

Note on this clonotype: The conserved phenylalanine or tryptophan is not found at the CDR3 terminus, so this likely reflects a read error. The chain's CDR3 is CASSSGGCSVGACTDTQYS. The CDR3 DNA sequence: TGTGCCAGCAGCTCTGGGGGATGCTCTGTTGGAGCCTGCACAGATACGCAGTATTCT. V is TRBV11-1 and J is TRBJ2-3, with D perhaps being TRBD1 or TRBD2 (5 bases each). CDR3 size: 19 residues. Germline V lookup: CDR1 SGHAT, CDR2 FQDESV (reference sequence). The ends were cut back, 4 bases at V and 1 base at J, with 24 bases in the middle.

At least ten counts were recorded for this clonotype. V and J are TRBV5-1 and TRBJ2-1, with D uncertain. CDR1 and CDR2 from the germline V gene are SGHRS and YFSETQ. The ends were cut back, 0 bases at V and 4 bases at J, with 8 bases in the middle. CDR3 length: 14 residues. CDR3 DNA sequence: TGCGCCAGCAGCTTGGAGTACCAATACAATGAGCAGTTCTTC. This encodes CASSLEYQYNEQFF. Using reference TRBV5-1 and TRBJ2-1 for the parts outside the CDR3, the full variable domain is KAGVTQTPRYLIKTRGQQVTLSCSPISGHRSVSWYQQTPGQGLQFLFEYFSETQRNKGNFPGRFSGRQFSNSRSEMNVSTLELGDSALYLCASSLEYQYNEQFFGPGTRLTVL.

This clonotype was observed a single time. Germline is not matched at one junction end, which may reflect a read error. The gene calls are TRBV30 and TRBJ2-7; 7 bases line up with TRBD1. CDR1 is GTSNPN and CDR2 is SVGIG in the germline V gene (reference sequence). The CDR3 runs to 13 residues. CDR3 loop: CARSGDRAYEQYF. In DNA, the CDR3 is TGTGCCAGGAGTGGAGACAGGGCCTACGAGCAGTACTTC.

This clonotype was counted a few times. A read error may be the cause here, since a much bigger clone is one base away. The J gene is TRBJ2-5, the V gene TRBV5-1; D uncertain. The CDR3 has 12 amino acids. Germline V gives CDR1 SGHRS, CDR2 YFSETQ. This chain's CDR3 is CARSLNKETQYF. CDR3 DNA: TGCGCCAGGAGCTTGAACAAAGAGACCCAGTACTTC.

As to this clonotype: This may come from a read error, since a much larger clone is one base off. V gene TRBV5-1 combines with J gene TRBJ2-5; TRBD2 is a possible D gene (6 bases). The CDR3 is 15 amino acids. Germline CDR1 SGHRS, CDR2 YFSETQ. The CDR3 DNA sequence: TGCGCCAGCATCTTGGCGGGGTGGGGAGGAGAGACCCAGTACTTC. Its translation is CASILAGWGGETQYF.

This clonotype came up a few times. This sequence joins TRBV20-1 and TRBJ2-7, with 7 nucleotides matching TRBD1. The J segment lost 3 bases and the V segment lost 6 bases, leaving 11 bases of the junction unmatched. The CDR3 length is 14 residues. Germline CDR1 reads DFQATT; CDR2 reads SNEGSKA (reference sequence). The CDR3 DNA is TGCAGTGCCAAAGACAGGGCTTCCCTCTACGAGCAGTACTTC. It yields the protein CSAKDRASLYEQYF.

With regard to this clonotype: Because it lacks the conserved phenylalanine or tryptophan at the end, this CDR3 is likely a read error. CDR3 sequence: CASSVQTEAFY. DNA for the CDR3: TGTGCCAGCAGCGTACAGACTGAAGCTTTCTAT. This sequence joins TRBV9 and TRBJ1-1; D remains unclear. Germline CDR1 and CDR2: SGDLS and YYNGEE. The CDR3 runs to 11 residues. Between the trimmed V and J ends, which lost 1 base and 5 bases, there was a span of 3 bases.

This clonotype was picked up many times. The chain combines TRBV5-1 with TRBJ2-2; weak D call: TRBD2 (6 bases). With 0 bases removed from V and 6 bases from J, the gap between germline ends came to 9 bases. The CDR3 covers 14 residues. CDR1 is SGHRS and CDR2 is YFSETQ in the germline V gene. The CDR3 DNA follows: TGCGCCAGCAGCTTGGAGCGGGTACCCGGGGAGCTGTTTTTT. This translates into CASSLERVPGELFF. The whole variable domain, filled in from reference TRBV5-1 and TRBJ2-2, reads KAGVTQTPRYLIKTRGQQVTLSCSPISGHRSVSWYQQTPGQGLQFLFEYFSETQRNKGNFPGRFSGRQFSNSRSEMNVSTLELGDSALYLCASSLERVPGELFFGEGSRLTVL.

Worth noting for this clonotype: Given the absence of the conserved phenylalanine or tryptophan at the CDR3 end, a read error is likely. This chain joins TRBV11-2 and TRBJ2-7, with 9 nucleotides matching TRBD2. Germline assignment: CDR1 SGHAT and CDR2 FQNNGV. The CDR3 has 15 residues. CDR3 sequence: CAISLEASGNHEQYI. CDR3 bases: TGTGCCATCAGCTTAGAAGCTAGCGGGAACCACGAGCAGTACATC.

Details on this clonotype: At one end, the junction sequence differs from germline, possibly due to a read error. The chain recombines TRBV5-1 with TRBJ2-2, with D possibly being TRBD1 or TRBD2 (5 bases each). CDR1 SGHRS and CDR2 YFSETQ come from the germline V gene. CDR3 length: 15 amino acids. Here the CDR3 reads CANSDSVTNTGELVF. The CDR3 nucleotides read TGCGCCAACAGCGACAGTGTCACGAACACCGGGGAGCTGGTTTTT.

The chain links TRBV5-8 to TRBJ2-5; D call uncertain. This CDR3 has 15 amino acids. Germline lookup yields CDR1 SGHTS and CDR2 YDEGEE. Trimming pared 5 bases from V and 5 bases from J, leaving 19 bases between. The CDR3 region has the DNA TGTGCCAGCAGGAAGACGGACGGTAGGCACGAGACCCAGTACTTC. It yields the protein CASRKTDGRHETQYF. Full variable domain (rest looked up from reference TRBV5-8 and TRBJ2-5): EAGVTQSPTHLIKTRGQQATLRCSPISGHTSVYWYQQALGLGLQFLLWYDEGEERNRGNFPPRFSGRQFPNYSSELNVNALELEDSALYLCASRKTDGRHETQYFGPGTRLLVL.

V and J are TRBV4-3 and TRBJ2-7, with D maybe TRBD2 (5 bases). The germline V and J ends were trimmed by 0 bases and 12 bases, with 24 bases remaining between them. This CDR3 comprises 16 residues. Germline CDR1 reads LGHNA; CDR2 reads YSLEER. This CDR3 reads CASSQDRASRRWQRYF. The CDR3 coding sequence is TGCGCCAGCAGCCAAGATCGGGCTAGCAGGAGATGGCAGCGGTACTTC.

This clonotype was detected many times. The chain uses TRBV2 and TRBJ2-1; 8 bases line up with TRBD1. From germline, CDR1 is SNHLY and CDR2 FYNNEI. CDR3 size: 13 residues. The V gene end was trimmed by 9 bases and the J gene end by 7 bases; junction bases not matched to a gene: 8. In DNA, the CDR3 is TGTGCCAGTTCGACAGGGGCGGGAAATGAGCAGTTCTTC. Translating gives CASSTGAGNEQFF.

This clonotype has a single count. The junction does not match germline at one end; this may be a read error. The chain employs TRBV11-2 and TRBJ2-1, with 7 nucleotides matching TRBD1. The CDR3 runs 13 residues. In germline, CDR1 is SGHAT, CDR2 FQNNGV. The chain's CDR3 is CASSFKGGYEQFF. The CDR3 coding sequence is TGTGCCAGTAGCTTTAAAGGGGGCTATGAGCAGTTCTTC.

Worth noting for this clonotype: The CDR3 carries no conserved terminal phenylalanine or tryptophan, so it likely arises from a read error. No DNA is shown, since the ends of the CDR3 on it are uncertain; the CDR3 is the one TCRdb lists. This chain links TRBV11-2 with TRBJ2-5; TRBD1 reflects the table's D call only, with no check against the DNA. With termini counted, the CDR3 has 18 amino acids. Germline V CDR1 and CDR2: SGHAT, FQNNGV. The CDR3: CASSPSSIQSTGRETQYS.

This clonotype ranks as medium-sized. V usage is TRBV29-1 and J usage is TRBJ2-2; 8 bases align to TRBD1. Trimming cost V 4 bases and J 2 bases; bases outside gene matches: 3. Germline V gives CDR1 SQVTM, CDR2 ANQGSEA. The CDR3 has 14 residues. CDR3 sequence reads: CSVGTGPNTGELFF. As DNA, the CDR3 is TGCAGCGTTGGGACAGGGCCAAACACCGGGGAGCTGTTTTTT.

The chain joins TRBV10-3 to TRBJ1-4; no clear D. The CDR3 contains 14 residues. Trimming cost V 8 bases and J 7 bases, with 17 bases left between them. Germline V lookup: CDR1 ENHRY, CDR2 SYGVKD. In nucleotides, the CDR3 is TGTGCCATCTCTGAGTTGTCGGGCGCTGAAAAACTGTTTTTT. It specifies CAISELSGAEKLFF.